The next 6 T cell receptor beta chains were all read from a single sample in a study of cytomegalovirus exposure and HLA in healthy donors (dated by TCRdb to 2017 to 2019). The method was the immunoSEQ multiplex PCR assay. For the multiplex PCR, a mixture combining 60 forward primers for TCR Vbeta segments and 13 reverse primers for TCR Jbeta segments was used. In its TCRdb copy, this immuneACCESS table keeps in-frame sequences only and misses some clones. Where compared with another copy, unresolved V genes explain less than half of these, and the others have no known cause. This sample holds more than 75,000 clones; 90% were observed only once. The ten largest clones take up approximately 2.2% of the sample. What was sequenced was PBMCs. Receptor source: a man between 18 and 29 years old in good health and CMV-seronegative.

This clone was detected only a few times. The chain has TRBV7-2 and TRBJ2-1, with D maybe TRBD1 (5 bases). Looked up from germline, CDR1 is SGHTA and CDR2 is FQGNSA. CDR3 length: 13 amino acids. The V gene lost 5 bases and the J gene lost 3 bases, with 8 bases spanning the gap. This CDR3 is CASSGRVYNEQFF. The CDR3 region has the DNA TGTGCCAGCAGCGGCAGGGTCTACAATGAGCAGTTCTTC.

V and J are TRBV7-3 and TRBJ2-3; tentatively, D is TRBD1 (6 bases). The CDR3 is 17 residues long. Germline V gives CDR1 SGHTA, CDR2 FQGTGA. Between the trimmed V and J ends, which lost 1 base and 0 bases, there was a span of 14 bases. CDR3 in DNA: TGTGCCAGCAGCTTAATGTCGACAGGAGCTAGCACAGATACGCAGTATTTT. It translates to CASSLMSTGASTDTQYF.

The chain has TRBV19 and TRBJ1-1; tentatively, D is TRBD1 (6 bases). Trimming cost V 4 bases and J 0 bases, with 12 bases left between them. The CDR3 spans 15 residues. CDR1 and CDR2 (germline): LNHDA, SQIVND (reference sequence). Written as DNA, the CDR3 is TGTGCCAGTAGTACCGCCGGACAGCTGAACACTGAAGCTTTCTTT. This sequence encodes CASSTAGQLNTEAFF.

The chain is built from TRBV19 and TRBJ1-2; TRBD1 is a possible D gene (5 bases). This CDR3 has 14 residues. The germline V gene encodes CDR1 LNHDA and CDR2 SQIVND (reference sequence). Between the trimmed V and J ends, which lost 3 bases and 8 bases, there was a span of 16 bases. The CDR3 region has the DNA TGTGCCAGTAGTATCAAAGGAGCAGGGCAAGGCTACACCTTC. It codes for CASSIKGAGQGYTF.

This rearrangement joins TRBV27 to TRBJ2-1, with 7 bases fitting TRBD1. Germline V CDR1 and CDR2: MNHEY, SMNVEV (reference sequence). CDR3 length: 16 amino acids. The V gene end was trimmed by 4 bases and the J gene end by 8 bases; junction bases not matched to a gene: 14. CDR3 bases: TGTGCCAGCAGTTCAAGCAACAGGGGACCTTTCGATGAGCAGTTCTTC. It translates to CASSSSNRGPFDEQFF.

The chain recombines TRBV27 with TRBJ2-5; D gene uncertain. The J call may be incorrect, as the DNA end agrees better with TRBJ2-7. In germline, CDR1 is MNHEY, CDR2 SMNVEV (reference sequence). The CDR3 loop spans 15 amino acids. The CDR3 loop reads CASSFSRSLPYEQYF. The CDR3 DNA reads TGTGCCAGCAGTTTTTCAAGGAGTCTCCCCTACGAGCAGTACTTC.